This T cell receptor beta chain was recovered during a study of response to subunit inactivated influenza vaccine. This CDR3 contains 11 residues. The germline V and J ends were trimmed by 10 bases and 1 base, with 5 bases remaining between them. Germline V gives CDR1 MNHEY, CDR2 SMNVEV (reference sequence). Using its own MiXCR run on the RT-PCR reads, TCRdb lists one record per CDR3 protein. This sample has about 800,000 distinct CDR3 sequences, with around 20% found just once. The material sequenced was PBMCs from blood, taken 5 days after vaccination. This TCR was sampled from a man aged 50-59 years who received an inactivated influenza vaccine. V is TRBV27 and J is TRBJ2-1; no reliable D call. The CDR3 protein is CATKSYNEQFF. DNA for the CDR3: TGTGCCACCAAGTCCTACAATGAGCAGTTCTTC.